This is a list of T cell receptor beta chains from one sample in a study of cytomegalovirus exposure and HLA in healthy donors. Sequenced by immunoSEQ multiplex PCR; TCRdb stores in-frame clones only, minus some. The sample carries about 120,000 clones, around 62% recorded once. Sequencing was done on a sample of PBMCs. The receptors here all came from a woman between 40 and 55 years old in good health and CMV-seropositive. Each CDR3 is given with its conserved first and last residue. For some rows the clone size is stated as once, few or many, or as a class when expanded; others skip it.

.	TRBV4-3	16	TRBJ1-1	CASSHDSRGLNTEAFF
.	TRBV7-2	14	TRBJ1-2	CATGGGQVNYGYTF
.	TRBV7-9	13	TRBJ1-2	CASSLADSDGYTF
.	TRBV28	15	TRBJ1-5	CASKRTTHSNQPQHF
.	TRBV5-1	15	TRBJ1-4	CASSPGSRLNEKLFF
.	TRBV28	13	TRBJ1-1	CASSLGRNTEAFF
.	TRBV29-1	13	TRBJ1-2	CSGLGTDLKGYTF
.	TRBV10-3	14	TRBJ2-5	CASAVQSNQETQYF
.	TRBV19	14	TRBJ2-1	CASSLGGLNNEQFF
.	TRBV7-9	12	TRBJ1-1	CSSSLGGGSAFF
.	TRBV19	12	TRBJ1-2	CASTETGNGYTF
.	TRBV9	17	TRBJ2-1	CASSGLAGGPLRNEQFF
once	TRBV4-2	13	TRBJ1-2	CASSQDQYAALAF
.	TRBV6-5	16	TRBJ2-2	CASSYSGQGTTGELFF
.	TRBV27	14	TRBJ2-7	CASSLSASSYEQYF
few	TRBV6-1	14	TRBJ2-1	CASSVTGSYNEQFF
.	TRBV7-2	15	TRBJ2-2	CASSPLTGSHGELFF
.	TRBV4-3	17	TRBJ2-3	CASSQEAQTASTDTQYF
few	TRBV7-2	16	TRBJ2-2	CASSWDSLANTGELFF
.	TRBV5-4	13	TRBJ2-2	CASSLTSSGELFF
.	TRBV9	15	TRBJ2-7	CASSPTGGSSYEQYF
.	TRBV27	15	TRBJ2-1	CASSLGLSSYNEQFF
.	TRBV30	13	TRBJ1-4	CACNRGQDEKLFF
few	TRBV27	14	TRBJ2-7	CASSLVAGGYEQYF
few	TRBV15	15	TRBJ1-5	CATSRNRDSYQPQHF
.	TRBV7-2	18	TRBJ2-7	CASSLEGGVRPRESEQYF